The T cell receptor (beta chain) described here comes from a study of blood T cell repertoires in COVID-19. Study-wide context: There were acute and convalescent COVID-19 samples, and they came from the United States, Italy and Spain.

Seattle's cohort entered during active infection and was followed longitudinally. Germline CDR1 reads SQVTM; CDR2 reads ANQGSEA. Trimming cost V 7 bases and J 6 bases; bases outside gene matches: 4. The CDR3 totals 11 residues. The data were produced by immunoSEQ multiplex PCR, yet TCRdb's version contains in-frame clones alone and is incomplete. In the table there are under 450,000 clones, roughly 90% of which are singletons. Sequenced sample: peripheral blood. The chain joins TRBV29-1 to TRBJ2-3, with 7 bases that match TRBD1. The receptor comes from a woman between 40 and 50 years old with COVID-19, enrolled during active disease. Here the CDR3 DNA reads TGCAGCGCAGACAGGGCGGATACGCAGTATTTT. Translating gives CSADRADTQYF.